Shown below are 5 T cell receptor beta chains from a single sample sequenced in a study of T cell repertoires in ileal Crohn's disease. Sequenced by immunoSEQ multiplex PCR; TCRdb stores in-frame clones only, minus some. The profile shows about 4,100 clones, about 80% of them singletons. Sequencing was carried out using ileal tissue. These receptor sequences come from an adult with Crohn's disease.

V and J are TRBV25-1 and TRBJ2-3, with D uncertain. The germline V gene has CDR1 MGHDK and CDR2 SYGVNS. Deletions cut 4 bases from V and 2 bases from J, with 16 bases between. The CDR3 is 16 residues long. In DNA form, the CDR3 reads TGTGCCAGCAGTGCCTCACTACACAAATACACAGATACGCAGTATTTT. This translates into CASSASLHKYTDTQYF.

This clone appeared a few times. The chain couples TRBV7-2 to TRBJ2-1, with 12 bases that match TRBD2. The germline gives CDR1 SGHTA, CDR2 FQGNSA. V was pared by 5 bases and J by 9 bases, with 8 bases of the junction left unmatched. The CDR3 is made up of 15 amino acids. Here the CDR3 reads CASSPQLAGGSEQFF. The CDR3 DNA reads TGTGCCAGCAGCCCCCAACTAGCGGGGGGAAGTGAGCAGTTCTTC.

This clone was counted once. The chain carries TRBV10-3 and TRBJ1-2; 8 nucleotides align to TRBD1. The length of the CDR3 is 15 residues. Trimming removed 2 bases from V and 4 bases from J; junction bases left unmatched: 6. CDR1 ENHRY and CDR2 SYGVKD come from the germline V gene. In DNA form, the CDR3 reads TGTGCCATCAGTGAGACAGGGGGAAGAGTCTATGGCTACACCTTC. Its translation: CAISETGGRVYGYTF.

This chain joins TRBV28 and TRBJ2-2; D is possibly TRBD2 (5 bases). With 0 bases removed from V and 3 bases from J, the gap between germline ends came to 5 bases. The germline V gene has CDR1 MDHEN and CDR2 SYDVKM. The CDR3 is 14 residues long. The CDR3, as DNA: TGTGCCAGCAGTTTATGGAGGGACACCGGGGAGCTGTTTTTT. It encodes CASSLWRDTGELFF.

The chain recombines TRBV9 with TRBJ2-3; D not resolved. V lost 2 bases and J lost 3, with 10 bases in between. This CDR3 is built from 14 residues. CDR1 is SGDLS and CDR2 is YYNGEE in the germline V gene. The CDR3 loop is CASSVLSGTDTQYF. CDR3 nucleotides: TGTGCCAGCAGCGTCCTGTCAGGTACAGATACGCAGTATTTT.